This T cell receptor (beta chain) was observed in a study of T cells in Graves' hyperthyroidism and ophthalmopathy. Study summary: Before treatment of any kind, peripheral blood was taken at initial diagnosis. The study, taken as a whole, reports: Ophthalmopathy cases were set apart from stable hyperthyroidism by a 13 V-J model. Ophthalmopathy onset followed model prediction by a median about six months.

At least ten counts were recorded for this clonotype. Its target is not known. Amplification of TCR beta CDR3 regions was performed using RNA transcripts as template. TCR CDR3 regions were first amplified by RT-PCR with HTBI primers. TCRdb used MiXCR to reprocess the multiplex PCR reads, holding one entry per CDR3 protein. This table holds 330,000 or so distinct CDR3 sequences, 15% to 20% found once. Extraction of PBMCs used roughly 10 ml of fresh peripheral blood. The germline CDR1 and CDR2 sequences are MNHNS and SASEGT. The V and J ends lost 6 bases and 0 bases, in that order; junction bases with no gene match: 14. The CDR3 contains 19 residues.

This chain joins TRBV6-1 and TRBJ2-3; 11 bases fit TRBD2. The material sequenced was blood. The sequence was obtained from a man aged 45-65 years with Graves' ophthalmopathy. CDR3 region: CASRWGLGTSGASTDTQYF. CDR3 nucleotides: TGTGCCAGCAGATGGGGCCTCGGGACTAGCGGCGCTAGCACAGATACGCAGTATTTT.